These 29 T cell receptor beta chains were sequenced from one sample in a study of blood T cell repertoires in COVID-19. The data were produced by immunoSEQ multiplex PCR, yet TCRdb's version contains in-frame clones alone and is incomplete. Of about 98,000 clones listed, roughly 85% were seen once; the top ten hold about 4.2%. The sequencing input was peripheral blood. All receptors derive from a man aged 65 to 79 with acute or convalescent COVID-19.

The J gene is TRBJ2-1, the V gene TRBV19, with 9 bases identical to TRBD1. The length of the CDR3 is 15 residues. V was pared by 4 bases and J by 8 bases, with 9 bases of the junction left unmatched. Looked up from germline, CDR1 is LNHDA and CDR2 is SQIVND (reference sequence). The CDR3 reads CASSSRDRVYDEQFF. In nucleotides, the CDR3 is TGTGCCAGTAGTAGTAGGGACAGGGTTTATGATGAGCAGTTCTTC.

This chain joins TRBV7-8 and TRBJ1-2, with D tentatively TRBD1 (6 bases). Trimming shortened V by 5 bases and J by 2 bases, and 12 bases separated the two germline ends. This CDR3 spans 14 amino acids. CDR1 is SGHVS and CDR2 is FQNEAQ in the germline V gene. The DNA of the CDR3 is TGTGCCAGCAGCCTTTTCACAGGGAACTATGGCTACACCTTC. Residues: CASSLFTGNYGYTF.

The rearrangement links TRBV19 to TRBJ2-1; 11 positions match TRBD1. The CDR3 length is 18 residues. The J segment lost 4 bases and the V segment lost 2 bases, leaving 10 bases of the junction unmatched. Germline V lookup: CDR1 LNHDA, CDR2 SQIVND (reference sequence). The CDR3 DNA reads TGTGCCAGTAGTATAAGTAGTGGAGGACAGGGGGCATACAATGAGCAGTTCTTC. Residues: CASSISSGGQGAYNEQFF. The full variable domain, in which reference TRBV19 and TRBJ2-1 provide the parts outside the CDR3, is DGGITQSPKYLFRKEGQNVTLSCEQNLNHDAMYWYRQDPGQGLRLIYYSQIVNDFQKGDIAEGYSVSREKKESFPLTVTSAQKNPTAFYLCASSISSGGQGAYNEQFFGPGTRLTVL.

The rearrangement uses TRBV6-1 and TRBJ2-3; no firm D call. Per the germline V gene, CDR1 is MNHNS and CDR2 is SASEGT. This CDR3 is built from 14 residues. The V gene lost 2 bases and the J gene lost 5 bases, with 11 bases spanning the gap. The CDR3 DNA reads TGTGCCAGCAGTGAAAGTCCACCGGTAGATACGCAGTATTTT. Translating it yields CASSESPPVDTQYF.

V usage is TRBV9 and J usage is TRBJ2-1, with TRBD2 matching 15 bases. Losses at the gene ends were 4 bases for V and 4 bases for J; bases not matched to a gene: 9. The CDR3 is 18 residues long. Germline V CDR1 and CDR2: SGDLS, YYNGEE. The CDR3 is CASSHRTSGGAEYNEQFF. The CDR3 coding sequence is TGTGCCAGCAGCCATCGGACTAGCGGGGGGGCCGAGTACAATGAGCAGTTCTTC.

This chain joins TRBV11-3 and TRBJ2-1, with D possibly being TRBD2 (6 bases). The V and J ends lost 4 bases and 4 bases respectively, with 8 bases between them. The germline gives CDR1 SGHNT, CDR2 YENEEA. This CDR3 comprises 13 residues. For the CDR3, the DNA is TGTGCCAGCAGCTGGGGACTTTACAATGAGCAGTTCTTC. It codes for CASSWGLYNEQFF.

CDR3 nucleotide sequence: TGTGCCAGCAGCTCCTCGGGACAGGGGGTCGGAAAACTGTTTTTT. This gives the protein CASSSSGQGVGKLFF. The V and J genes are TRBV11-2 and TRBJ1-4, with TRBD1 matching over 11 bases. V lost 4 bases to trimming and J lost 10 bases; unmatched junction nucleotides: 8. This CDR3 comprises 15 residues. Germline V CDR1 and CDR2: SGHAT, FQNNGV.

This clone was picked up many times. The CDR3 sequence is CASSDASPRETQYF. CDR3 in DNA: TGTGCCAGCAGTGACGCCTCCCCGCGGGAGACCCAGTACTTC. V is TRBV2 and J is TRBJ2-5; D gene ambiguous. V lost 3 bases to trimming and J lost 5 bases, with 13 bases between them. Germline CDR1 SNHLY, CDR2 FYNNEI. The CDR3 is 14 residues long.

This chain connects TRBV4-2 to TRBJ2-5; D may be TRBD2 (7 bases). Germline loops: CDR1 LGHNA, CDR2 YNFKEQ. Trimming pared 5 bases from V and 5 bases from J, leaving 15 bases between. This CDR3 comprises 14 residues. Here the CDR3 DNA reads TGTGCCAGCAGCTTCGTAGGGGGGGAGGAGACCCAGTACTTC. As protein: CASSFVGGEETQYF.

The CDR3 loop reads CASSLQGMMSFGYTF. The CDR3 region has the DNA TGTGCCAGTAGTTTACAGGGGATGATGAGCTTTGGCTACACCTTC. The rearrangement links TRBV19 to TRBJ1-2, with 7 nucleotides matching TRBD1. J gave up 7 bases and V 5 bases, and 13 bases lay outside the gene matches. The CDR3 length is 15 residues. Germline-derived CDR1 and CDR2 are LNHDA and SQIVND (reference sequence).

The chain uses TRBV5-4 and TRBJ2-3, with D possibly being TRBD2 (5 bases). CDR1 and CDR2 (germline): SGHNT, YYREEE (reference sequence). Between the trimmed V and J ends, which lost 10 bases and 0 bases, there was a span of 12 bases. This CDR3 has 13 residues. As DNA, the CDR3 is TGTGCCCTACAGCGGTATAGCACAGATACGCAGTATTTT. It encodes CALQRYSTDTQYF.

The CDR3 DNA reads TGTGCCAGCAGTTACTCGGTACAGGCCGATGAGCAGTTCTTC. Its translation: CASSYSVQADEQFF. The chain links TRBV6-5 to TRBJ2-1, with TRBD1 as a possible D gene (5 bases). The CDR3 length is 14 residues. Trimming cost V 0 bases and J 8 bases, with 11 bases left between them. Germline CDR1 MNHEY, CDR2 SVGAGI.

The rearrangement uses TRBV4-2 and TRBJ1-1, with 7 nucleotides matching TRBD1. This CDR3 spans 17 amino acids. Germline loops: CDR1 LGHNA, CDR2 YNFKEQ. V was clipped by 1 base and J by 1 base; unmatched bases: 9. The CDR3 DNA reads as TGTGCCAGCAGCCAAGGGATAGGGGGCACGACGAACACTGAAGCTTTCTTT. It codes for CASSQGIGGTTNTEAFF.

This sequence joins TRBV7-2 and TRBJ1-5; D gene ambiguous. Germline CDR1 reads SGHTA; CDR2 reads FQGNSA. This CDR3 comprises 15 residues. Trimming cost V 2 bases and J 4 bases, with 12 bases left between them. CDR3 in amino acids: CASSLQSAGNQPQHF. The CDR3 DNA follows: TGTGCCAGCAGCTTACAATCGGCGGGAAATCAGCCCCAGCATTTT.

The V and J genes are TRBV19 and TRBJ2-7, with a tentative D call TRBD1 (6 bases). V lost 5 bases and J lost 3, with 17 bases in between. The CDR3 has 15 residues. Germline-derived CDR1 and CDR2 are LNHDA and SQIVND (reference sequence). Written as DNA, the CDR3 is TGTGCCAGTAGTGTAAAACGGGACACAGGCTACGAGCAGTACTTC. Its protein product is CASSVKRDTGYEQYF.

The chain recombines TRBV5-1 with TRBJ2-3; 12 bases align to TRBD2. CDR3 length: 16 amino acids. Germline loops: CDR1 SGHRS, CDR2 YFSETQ. V shed 5 bases and J 2 bases; nucleotides not matched to a gene: 6. CDR3 sequence (DNA): TGCGCCAGCAGACCGCTAGCGGGGGGGTTCACAGATACGCAGTATTTT. Translating gives CASRPLAGGFTDTQYF. Filled out from reference TRBV5-1 and TRBJ2-3, the complete variable domain reads KAGVTQTPRYLIKTRGQQVTLSCSPISGHRSVSWYQQTPGQGLQFLFEYFSETQRNKGNFPGRFSGRQFSNSRSEMNVSTLELGDSALYLCASRPLAGGFTDTQYFGPGTRLTVL.

This clone was seen only once. This chain links TRBV28 with TRBJ1-1; tentative D call: TRBD1 (5 bases). Trimming removed 7 bases from V and 4 bases from J, with 13 bases in between. This CDR3 is built from 13 residues. Germline V gives CDR1 MDHEN, CDR2 SYDVKM. The CDR3 spells CASMGGEGTEAFF. As DNA, the CDR3 is TGTGCCAGCATGGGGGGGGAGGGCACTGAAGCTTTCTTT.

This chain joins TRBV5-1 and TRBJ1-1, with 8 nucleotides matching TRBD1. The germline gives CDR1 SGHRS, CDR2 YFSETQ. The CDR3 spans 15 residues. After removal of 4 bases from V and 4 bases from J, the junction contained 9 bases not matched to a gene. CDR3 nucleotides: TGCGCCAGCAGCCCGTACAGGGGGGCCCTCACTGAAGCTTTCTTT. The encoded protein is CASSPYRGALTEAFF. The variable domain in full, completed from reference TRBV5-1 and TRBJ1-1, reads KAGVTQTPRYLIKTRGQQVTLSCSPISGHRSVSWYQQTPGQGLQFLFEYFSETQRNKGNFPGRFSGRQFSNSRSEMNVSTLELGDSALYLCASSPYRGALTEAFFGQGTRLTVV.

The chain recombines TRBV7-9 with TRBJ1-2; TRBD1 agrees at 8 bases. Germline CDR1 reads SEHNR; CDR2 reads FQNEAQ (reference sequence). Losses at the gene ends were 1 base for V and 6 bases for J; bases not matched to a gene: 7. This CDR3 has 15 amino acids. The CDR3 nucleotides are TGTGCCAGCAGCTTAGGACACCAGGGGGCGGATGGCTACACCTTC. Protein product: CASSLGHQGADGYTF.

The J gene is TRBJ2-5, the V gene TRBV28; TRBD1 agrees at 11 bases. The CDR3 totals 15 residues. CDR1 MDHEN and CDR2 SYDVKM come from the germline V gene. V was pared by 6 bases and J by 7 bases, with 10 bases of the junction left unmatched. The CDR3 DNA reads TGTGCCAGCAGCATAGGACAGGGGGCGCGGTGGACCCAGTACTTC. Translating it yields CASSIGQGARWTQYF.

The rearrangement uses TRBV10-3 and TRBJ2-7; TRBD2 aligns across 15 bases. The V gene end was trimmed by 4 bases and the J gene end by 0 bases; junction bases not matched to a gene: 4. This CDR3 is built from 17 residues. Germline V CDR1 and CDR2: ENHRY, SYGVKD. CDR3 sequence: CAISGPGLAGGSYEQYF. As DNA, the CDR3 is TGTGCCATCAGTGGCCCGGGACTAGCGGGGGGCTCCTACGAGCAGTACTTC.

This chain uses TRBV6-5 with TRBJ1-3, with D hard to call. The CDR3 consists of 16 residues. Looked up from germline, CDR1 is MNHEY and CDR2 is SVGAGI. V was cut by 2 bases and J by 0 bases, with 11 bases left in between. CDR3 nucleotide sequence: TGTGCCAGCAGTTACGACACCCTTAGCTCTGGAAACACCATATATTTT. Translation gives CASSYDTLSSGNTIYF.

The chain links TRBV6-4 to TRBJ2-7; D ambiguous. The germline V gene encodes CDR1 MRHNA and CDR2 SNTAGT. CDR3 length: 12 amino acids. The germline V and J ends were trimmed by 6 bases and 3 bases, with 9 bases remaining between them. Written as DNA, the CDR3 is TGTGCCAGCAGGAGTGACAACTACGAGCAGTACGTC. As protein: CASRSDNYEQYV.

In nucleotides, the CDR3 is TGTGCCAGCAGTTACCCCTTAGCGGCGGATAGCTCCTACGAGCAGTACTTC. Protein sequence: CASSYPLAADSSYEQYF. This chain connects TRBV28 to TRBJ2-7, with a weak D call TRBD2 (6 bases). Deletions cut 4 bases from V and 0 bases from J, with 19 bases between. Looked up from germline, CDR1 is MDHEN and CDR2 is SYDVKM. The CDR3 extends over 17 amino acids.

The chain has TRBV3-1 (or the pseudogene TRBV3-2) and TRBJ2-2; 7 nucleotides match TRBD1. This CDR3 spans 14 amino acids. Germline assignment: CDR1 LGHDT and CDR2 YNNKEL (reference sequence). V lost 2 bases, J lost 6 bases, and 3 bases stayed unmatched. The CDR3 sequence: CASSQLQGSGELFF. The CDR3 region has the DNA TGTGCCAGCAGCCAATTACAGGGGTCCGGGGAGCTGTTTTTT.

The chain is built from TRBV6-5 and TRBJ1-6; TRBD1 is a possible D gene (5 bases). The germline gives CDR1 MNHEY, CDR2 SVGAGI. The V and J ends lost 4 bases and 7 bases respectively, with 14 bases between them. This CDR3 is 15 amino acids long. For the CDR3, the DNA is TGTGCCAGCAGTTTTACCGGGACTATGAATTCACCCCTCCACTTT. It codes for CASSFTGTMNSPLHF.

This clone was detected once. The chain recombines TRBV4-1 with TRBJ2-2; the match to TRBD2 covers 14 bases. J lost 6 bases, V lost 5 bases, and 8 bases had no gene match. Germline V CDR1 and CDR2: MGHRA, YSYEKL. This CDR3 has 17 residues. In DNA, the CDR3 is TGCGCCAGCAGCGGAGTGACTAGCGGGGGGGCCCCCGGGGAGCTGTTTTTT. Translated: CASSGVTSGGAPGELFF.

The chain couples TRBV10-3 to TRBJ1-2, with 9 bases identical to TRBD1. From germline, CDR1 is ENHRY and CDR2 SYGVKD. The length of the CDR3 is 17 residues. V was clipped by 0 bases and J by 0 bases; unmatched bases: 5. DNA of the CDR3: TGTGCCATCAGTGAGTCCAGGACAGGGGCCTCTAACTATGGCTACACCTTC. This encodes CAISESRTGASNYGYTF.

This clone was detected a few times. The V call is TRBV30, the J call TRBJ1-2; 7 bases are a match to TRBD1. After removal of 2 bases from V and 6 bases from J, the junction contained 6 bases not matched to a gene. There are 13 residues in the CDR3. Germline values: CDR1 GTSNPN, CDR2 SVGIG (reference sequence). CDR3 region: CAWSPRQGNGYTF. The DNA for the CDR3 is TGTGCCTGGAGTCCCAGACAGGGTAATGGCTACACCTTC.